Below are 12 T cell receptor beta chains sequenced from a single sample in a study of CD8+CD57+ T cells in acquired aplastic anemia. Template material for TCR beta VDJ and CDR3 profiling consisted of genomic DNA. Each CDR3 protein is one row after TCRdb ran MiXCR on the reads. The sample holds hundreds of thousands of distinct CDR3 sequences, 45% to 70% seen once. The sequenced material came from sorted CD4+, CD8+, or CD8+CD57+ T cells (not recorded which) from PBMCs. All receptors derive from a human donor with severe aplastic anemia or a healthy control (not recorded which).

V usage is TRBV7-3 and J usage is TRBJ2-7, with 7 bases lining up with TRBD1. Germline assignment: CDR1 SGHTA and CDR2 FQGTGA. The CDR3 spans 15 residues. Losses at the gene ends were 1 base for V and 3 bases for J; bases not matched to a gene: 6. The CDR3 DNA follows: TGTGCCAGCAGCTTAATCGGGACAGCCGTCTACGAGCAGTACTTC. Encoded protein: CASSLIGTAVYEQYF.

This chain links TRBV7-9 with TRBJ2-1; tentative D call: TRBD1 (6 bases). The CDR3 has 15 residues. CDR1 and CDR2 (germline): SEHNR, FQNEAQ (reference sequence). The V gene lost 2 bases and the J gene lost 5 bases, with 13 bases spanning the gap. This chain's CDR3 is CASSLTSTGNNEQFF. CDR3 coding DNA: TGTGCCAGCAGCTTAACTTCCACAGGGAACAATGAGCAGTTCTTC.

This clonotype appeared many times. The rearrangement links TRBV20-1 to TRBJ1-2, with D possibly TRBD1 on 6 matching bases. Germline V gene lookup returns CDR1 DFQATT and CDR2 SNEGSKA (reference sequence). With 0 bases removed from V and 4 bases from J, the gap between germline ends came to 18 bases. This CDR3 is built from 16 residues. The CDR3 nucleotides read TGCAGTGCTAGAGATGAGAGGGGGTTCTACGTCTATGGCTACACCTTC. As protein: CSARDERGFYVYGYTF.

This clonotype was seen ten or more times. The V and J genes are TRBV5-1 and TRBJ2-5; no reliable D call. V was clipped by 4 bases and J by 1 base, with 8 bases between them. The CDR3 consists of 13 residues. Germline V gene data show CDR1 as SGHRS and CDR2 as YFSETQ. The CDR3 nucleotides are TGCGCCAGCAGCAGGACCTTCCAAGAGACCCAGTACTTC. It codes for CASSRTFQETQYF. Full variable domain (rest looked up from reference TRBV5-1 and TRBJ2-5): KAGVTQTPRYLIKTRGQQVTLSCSPISGHRSVSWYQQTPGQGLQFLFEYFSETQRNKGNFPGRFSGRQFSNSRSEMNVSTLELGDSALYLCASSRTFQETQYFGPGTRLLVL.

The V gene is TRBV7-2, the J gene TRBJ1-5; a weak D match, TRBD1 (5 bases). Trimming stripped 7 bases from V and 2 bases from J, with 9 bases between. CDR1 is SGHTA, CDR2 FQGNSA, per germline. The CDR3 covers 13 residues. The CDR3 protein is CASTTGGNQPQHF. The CDR3 coding sequence is TGTGCCAGCACCACAGGAGGCAATCAGCCCCAGCATTTT. The variable domain in full, completed from reference TRBV7-2 and TRBJ1-5, reads GAGVSQSPSNKVTEKGKDVELRCDPISGHTALYWYRQSLGQGLEFLIYFQGNSAPDKSGLPSDRFSAERTGGSVSTLTIQRTQQEDSAVYLCASTTGGNQPQHFGDGTRLSIL.

For this clonotype: The final CDR3 position lacks the conserved phenylalanine or tryptophan, pointing to a likely read error. The chain's CDR3 is CASSFGQDRYSPLHV. The CDR3 DNA is TGTGCCAGCAGCTTCGGACAGGACCGCTATTCACCCCTCCACGTT. This chain uses TRBV7-9 with TRBJ1-6; TRBD1 agrees at 7 bases. J was trimmed by 8 bases and V by 3 bases; bases with no gene match: 7. This CDR3 spans 15 amino acids. Germline V gene sequence: CDR1 SEHNR, CDR2 FQNEAQ (reference sequence).

The gene calls are TRBV29-1 and TRBJ1-2; D gene unclear. Germline-derived CDR1 and CDR2 are SQVTM and ANQGSEA. The CDR3 extends over 11 amino acids. V dropped 6 bases and J dropped 8 bases, with 13 bases sitting between them. The CDR3 DNA follows: TGCAGCGTCTTGACGGGAGGCGGCTACACCTTC. This gives the protein CSVLTGGGYTF.

There are many counts of this clonotype. The chain joins TRBV4-3 to TRBJ1-2; TRBD1 aligns across 8 bases. Germline assignment: CDR1 LGHNA and CDR2 YSLEER. The ends lost 1 base at V and 8 bases at J; junction bases unmatched: 9. The CDR3 runs 15 residues. The CDR3 nucleotides read TGCGCCAGCAGCCAAGCGGACAGGGCGTCATCAGGCTACACCTTC. Protein sequence: CASSQADRASSGYTF.

The V and J genes are TRBV11-2 and TRBJ2-5, with D possibly being TRBD2 (6 bases). CDR1 is SGHAT, CDR2 FQNNGV, per germline. With 4 bases removed from V and 11 bases from J, the gap between germline ends came to 14 bases. This CDR3 has 12 amino acids. The CDR3 reads CASSSLGGEQYF. The CDR3 DNA follows: TGTGCCAGCAGCTCTTTGGGAGGAGAGCAGTACTTC.

In DNA, the CDR3 is TGCAGCGTTGAAGGACCCCCTCTAGCGGGGTCTTTAGATGAGCAGTTCTTC. Translated: CSVEGPPLAGSLDEQFF. The chain carries TRBV29-1 and TRBJ2-1; TRBD2 matches 9 bases. Germline assignment: CDR1 SQVTM and CDR2 ANQGSEA. The CDR3 has 17 amino acids. V lost 1 base, J lost 8 bases, and 15 bases stayed unmatched.

The chain couples TRBV10-1 to TRBJ2-1; no reliable D call. This CDR3 has 12 amino acids. Germline assignment: CDR1 WNHNN and CDR2 SYGVQD (reference sequence). The ends were cut back, 6 bases at V and 9 bases at J, with 12 bases in the middle. CDR3 bases: TGCGCCAGCAGCCGTGGGTCGGCTGAGCAGTTCTTC. This translates into CASSRGSAEQFF.

This clonotype was detected once. The V gene is TRBV2, the J gene TRBJ1-1, with D uncertain. The CDR3 covers 13 residues. From germline, CDR1 is SNHLY and CDR2 FYNNEI. Trimming pared 8 bases from V and 5 bases from J, leaving 15 bases between. This CDR3 is CASLTVPGTEAFF. Here the CDR3 DNA reads TGTGCCAGCTTGACGGTTCCGGGGACTGAAGCTTTCTTT. The full variable domain, with the rest looked up from reference TRBV2 and TRBJ1-1, is EPEVTQTPSHQVTQMGQEVILRCVPISNHLYFYWYRQILGQKVEFLVSFYNNEISEKSEIFDDQFSVERPDGSNFTLKIRSTKLEDSAMYFCASLTVPGTEAFFGQGTRLTVV.